The 20 T cell receptor beta chains below were found in one sample sequenced in a study of blood T cell repertoires in COVID-19. Only in-frame clones appear in the TCRdb table, and some are missing; sequencing was by immunoSEQ multiplex PCR. Of roughly 150,000 clones listed, approximately 88% are singletons. Specimen: peripheral blood. The receptors were sampled from a man between 60 and 75 years old with acute or convalescent COVID-19.

The rearrangement uses TRBV7-9 and TRBJ2-7; D call uncertain. CDR1 is SEHNR and CDR2 is FQNEAQ in the germline V gene (reference sequence). Trimming took off 2 bases at V and 2 bases at J, with 10 bases between the two ends. This CDR3 contains 14 residues. Written as DNA, the CDR3 is TGTGCCAGCAGCTTATCCGTTACGGCCTACGAGCAGTACTTC. As protein: CASSLSVTAYEQYF.

The chain employs TRBV9 and TRBJ1-4, with D possibly matching TRBD1 (6 bases). The germline gives CDR1 SGDLS, CDR2 YYNGEE. The V and J ends lost 5 bases and 6 bases respectively, with 14 bases between them. The CDR3 sequence is 14 residues long. CDR3 sequence reads: CASRRTDNYEKLFF. The CDR3 region has the DNA TGTGCCAGCAGAAGGACAGATAATTATGAAAAACTGTTTTTT.

The V and J genes are TRBV6-5 and TRBJ2-7; possibly TRBD1 for D (6 bases). The CDR3 extends over 14 amino acids. Germline CDR1 MNHEY, CDR2 SVGAGI. V was trimmed by 0 bases and J by 6 bases, leaving 12 bases between them. The DNA for the CDR3 is TGTGCCAGCAGTTACTCTGGGGGCTTGGGCGAGCAGTACTTC. It yields the protein CASSYSGGLGEQYF.

This clone was recorded once. The chain has TRBV6-5 and TRBJ2-7; TRBD1 matches 7 bases. This CDR3 spans 14 amino acids. Germline V gene lookup returns CDR1 MNHEY and CDR2 SVGAGI. Unmatched junction bases numbered 5, after V lost 2 bases and J lost 4 bases. The CDR3 sequence: CASSYVNRGYEQYF. For the CDR3, the DNA is TGTGCCAGCAGTTACGTCAACAGGGGATACGAGCAGTACTTC.

The rearrangement uses TRBV5-1 and TRBJ1-2; TRBD1 matches at 8 bases. CDR1 and CDR2 from the germline V gene are SGHRS and YFSETQ. V was pared by 3 bases and J by 2 bases, with 3 bases of the junction left unmatched. This CDR3 spans 14 amino acids. CDR3 sequence (DNA): TGCGCCAGCAGCTCGACAGGGGACAACTATGGCTACACCTTC. Amino acids: CASSSTGDNYGYTF. Together with reference TRBV5-1 and TRBJ1-2, the CDR3 gives the full variable domain: KAGVTQTPRYLIKTRGQQVTLSCSPISGHRSVSWYQQTPGQGLQFLFEYFSETQRNKGNFPGRFSGRQFSNSRSEMNVSTLELGDSALYLCASSSTGDNYGYTFGSGTRLTVV.

This sequence joins TRBV18 and TRBJ2-2; TRBD1 agrees at 7 bases. The germline CDR1 and CDR2 sequences are KGHSH and LQKENI. The CDR3 is 16 residues long. V was clipped by 1 base and J by 4 bases; unmatched bases: 6. The CDR3 DNA sequence: TGTGCCAGCTCACCACAGGGGGCGCGGAGCACCGGGGAGCTGTTTTTT. Translating gives CASSPQGARSTGELFF.

The genes are TRBV5-1 and TRBJ2-2, with D possibly being TRBD2 (5 bases). CDR3 length: 17 amino acids. Trimming cost V 0 bases and J 6 bases, with 18 bases left between them. Germline-derived CDR1 and CDR2 are SGHRS and YFSETQ. CDR3 region: CASSLVSGSLDAGELFF. Here the CDR3 DNA reads TGCGCCAGCAGCTTGGTATCGGGGTCACTTGACGCCGGGGAGCTGTTTTTT.

As concerns this clone: Different DNA sequences within this sample yield the same CDR3. The chain links TRBV18 to TRBJ2-1; D may be TRBD1 (5 bases). V was pared by 3 bases and J by 7 bases, with 7 bases between. Germline V lookup: CDR1 KGHSH, CDR2 LQKENI. There are 12 residues in the CDR3. CDR3 nucleotides: TGTGCCAGCTCACCTCAGGGAAATGAGCAGTTCTTC. Its protein product is CASSPQGNEQFF.

The CDR3 nucleotides read TGTGCCAGCAGCCAAGGGGAAGGGGGTATCTATGGCTACACCTTC. It yields the protein CASSQGEGGIYGYTF. This chain joins TRBV3-1 (or the pseudogene TRBV3-2) and TRBJ1-2, with a possible D match to TRBD1 (6 bases). The V gene lost 1 base and the J gene lost 4 bases, with 13 bases spanning the gap. Per germline, CDR1 LGHDT and CDR2 YNNKEL (reference sequence). The CDR3 contains 15 residues.

The rearrangement uses TRBV4-1 and TRBJ2-7, with TRBD1 matching 7 bases. Germline V CDR1 and CDR2: MGHRA, YSYEKL. The V and J ends lost 5 bases and 3 bases, in that order; junction bases with no gene match: 10. The CDR3 runs to 15 residues. The CDR3 bases are TGCGCCAGCAGCAGTGCTGGGGCAGGGGGCTACGAGCAGTACTTC. Protein sequence: CASSSAGAGGYEQYF.

The sample holds one count of this clone. The chain uses TRBV30 and TRBJ1-5; D is unresolved. V lost 0 bases to trimming and J lost 2 bases, with 8 bases between them. The length of the CDR3 is 14 residues. Germline V gene lookup returns CDR1 GTSNPN and CDR2 SVGIG (reference sequence). Here the CDR3 reads CAWSVRGGNQPQHF. CDR3 in DNA: TGTGCCTGGAGTGTCCGGGGTGGCAATCAGCCCCAGCATTTT.

The genes are TRBV2 and TRBJ1-2; 11 positions match TRBD1. The germline gives CDR1 SNHLY, CDR2 FYNNEI. Unmatched junction bases numbered 6, after V lost 5 bases and J lost 4 bases. CDR3 length: 15 amino acids. This CDR3 is CASSSGTGGTYGYTF. The CDR3 DNA is TGTGCCAGCAGTTCCGGGACAGGGGGTACCTATGGCTACACCTTC. The full variable domain, in which reference TRBV2 and TRBJ1-2 provide the parts outside the CDR3, is EPEVTQTPSHQVTQMGQEVILRCVPISNHLYFYWYRQILGQKVEFLVSFYNNEISEKSEIFDDQFSVERPDGSNFTLKIRSTKLEDSAMYFCASSSGTGGTYGYTFGSGTRLTVV.

This chain joins TRBV27 and TRBJ2-7, with D possibly TRBD1 on 5 matching bases. The CDR3 consists of 12 residues. Per germline, CDR1 MNHEY and CDR2 SMNVEV (reference sequence). Deletions cut 1 base from V and 5 bases from J, with 6 bases between. CDR3 sequence (DNA): TGTGCCAGCAGTTTATTAGGGGACGAGCAGTACTTC. Its translation: CASSLLGDEQYF.

The chain carries TRBV11-1 and TRBJ2-5, with a possible D match to TRBD1 (6 bases). There are 14 residues in the CDR3. Germline-derived CDR1 and CDR2 are SGHAT and FQDESV (reference sequence). Deletions cut 6 bases from V and 1 base from J, with 12 bases between. This CDR3 reads CASRLRGGQETQYF. CDR3 coding DNA: TGTGCCAGCAGATTAAGAGGGGGCCAAGAGACCCAGTACTTC.

The genes are TRBV14 and TRBJ1-6; no clear D. Germline assignment: CDR1 SGHDN and CDR2 FVKESK. This CDR3 comprises 13 residues. Trimming took off 0 bases at V and 8 bases at J, with 5 bases between the two ends. This chain's CDR3 is CASSQDSYSPLHF. The CDR3 DNA reads TGTGCCAGCAGCCAAGACAGTTATTCACCCCTCCACTTT.

The genes are TRBV5-1 and TRBJ2-7, with 7 bases fitting TRBD2. The trim removed 5 bases at V and 0 bases at J, leaving 5 bases unmatched. The germline CDR1 and CDR2 sequences are SGHRS and YFSETQ. This CDR3 contains 14 residues. Written as DNA, the CDR3 is TGCGCCAGCAGGAATCTAGCGGCCTCCTACGAGCAGTACTTC. This translates into CASRNLAASYEQYF.

The V call is TRBV7-3, the J call TRBJ2-7, with TRBD1 identical over 8 bases. The CDR3 sequence is 16 residues long. Trimming removed 5 bases from V and 0 bases from J; junction bases left unmatched: 9. Germline lookup yields CDR1 SGHTA and CDR2 FQGTGA. The DNA of the CDR3 is TGTGCCAGCAGCGCCACCGGGACAGGTTCCTCCTACGAGCAGTACTTC. It is translated as CASSATGTGSSYEQYF.

This rearrangement joins TRBV5-1 to TRBJ1-6; 10 nucleotides line up with TRBD1. This CDR3 spans 15 amino acids. Trimming cost V 4 bases and J 5 bases; bases outside gene matches: 3. Per germline, CDR1 SGHRS and CDR2 YFSETQ. The CDR3 DNA sequence: TGCGCCAGCAGCGTGGGGACAGGGGATAATTCACCCCTCCACTTT. It encodes CASSVGTGDNSPLHF.

The CDR3 bases are TGTGCCAGCAGCGTAGCCCTCACAGATACGCAGTATTTT. This translates into CASSVALTDTQYF. The V and J genes are TRBV9 and TRBJ2-3; no firm D call. This CDR3 contains 13 residues. Per germline, CDR1 SGDLS and CDR2 YYNGEE. V lost 0 bases to trimming and J lost 2 bases, with 4 bases between them. The full variable domain, rest sourced from reference TRBV9 and TRBJ2-3, is DSGVTQTPKHLITATGQRVTLRCSPRSGDLSVYWYQQSLDQGLQFLIQYYNGEERAKGNILERFSAQQFPDLHSELNLSSLELGDSALYFCASSVALTDTQYFGPGTRLTVL.

The chain employs TRBV7-2 and TRBJ1-1, with 7 bases matching TRBD1. CDR1 is SGHTA, CDR2 FQGNSA, per germline. The CDR3 runs 15 residues. J gave up 2 bases and V 5 bases, and 8 bases lay outside the gene matches. The chain's CDR3 is CASSQRQGLNTEAFF. The CDR3 bases are TGTGCCAGCAGCCAAAGACAGGGCCTAAACACTGAAGCTTTCTTT.